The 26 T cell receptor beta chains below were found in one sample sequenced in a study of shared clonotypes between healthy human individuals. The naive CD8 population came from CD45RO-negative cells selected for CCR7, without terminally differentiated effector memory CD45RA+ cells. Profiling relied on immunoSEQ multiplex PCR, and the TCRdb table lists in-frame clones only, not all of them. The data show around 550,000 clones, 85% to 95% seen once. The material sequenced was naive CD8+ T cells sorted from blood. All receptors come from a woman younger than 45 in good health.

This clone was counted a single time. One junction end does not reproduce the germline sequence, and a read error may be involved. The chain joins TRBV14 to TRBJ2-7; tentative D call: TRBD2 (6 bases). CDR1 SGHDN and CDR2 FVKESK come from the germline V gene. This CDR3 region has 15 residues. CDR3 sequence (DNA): TGTGCCAGCAGCCAAATCGGGGGACGGTCCTTCGAGCAGTACTTC. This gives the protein CASSQIGGRSFEQYF.

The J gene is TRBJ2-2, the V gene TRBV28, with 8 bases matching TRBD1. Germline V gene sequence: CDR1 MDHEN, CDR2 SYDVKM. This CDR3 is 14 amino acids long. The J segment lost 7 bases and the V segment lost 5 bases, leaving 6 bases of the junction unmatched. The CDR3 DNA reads TGTGCCAGCAGTGGCACAGGGGGAGACGGGGAGCTGTTTTTT. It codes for CASSGTGGDGELFF.

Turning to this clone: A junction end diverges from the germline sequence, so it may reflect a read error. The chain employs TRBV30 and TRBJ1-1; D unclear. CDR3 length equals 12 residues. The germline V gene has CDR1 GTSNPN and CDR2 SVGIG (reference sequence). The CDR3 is CPWGTVGREAFF. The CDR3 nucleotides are TGTCCCTGGGGAACCGTGGGCAGGGAAGCTTTCTTT.

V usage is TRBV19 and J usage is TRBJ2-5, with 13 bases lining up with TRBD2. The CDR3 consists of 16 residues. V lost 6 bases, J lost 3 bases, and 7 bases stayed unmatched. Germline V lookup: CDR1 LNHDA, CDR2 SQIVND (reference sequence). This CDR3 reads CASSGLAGVKEETQYF. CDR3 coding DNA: TGTGCCAGTAGCGGACTAGCGGGAGTAAAGGAAGAGACCCAGTACTTC. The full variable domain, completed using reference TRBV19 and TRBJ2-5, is DGGITQSPKYLFRKEGQNVTLSCEQNLNHDAMYWYRQDPGQGLRLIYYSQIVNDFQKGDIAEGYSVSREKKESFPLTVTSAQKNPTAFYLCASSGLAGVKEETQYFGPGTRLLVL.

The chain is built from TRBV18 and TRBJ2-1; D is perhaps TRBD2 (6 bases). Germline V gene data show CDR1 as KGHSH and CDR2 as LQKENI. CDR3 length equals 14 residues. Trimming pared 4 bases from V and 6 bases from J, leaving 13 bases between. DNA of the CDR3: TGTGCCAGCTCACAGACTAGTAGCGGCAATGAGCAGTTCTTC. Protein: CASSQTSSGNEQFF. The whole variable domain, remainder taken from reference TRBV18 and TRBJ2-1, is NAGVMQNPRHLVRRRGQEARLRCSPMKGHSHVYWYRQLPEEGLKFMVYLQKENIIDESGMPKERFSAEFPKEGPSILRIQQVVRGDSAAYFCASSQTSSGNEQFFGPGTRLTVL.

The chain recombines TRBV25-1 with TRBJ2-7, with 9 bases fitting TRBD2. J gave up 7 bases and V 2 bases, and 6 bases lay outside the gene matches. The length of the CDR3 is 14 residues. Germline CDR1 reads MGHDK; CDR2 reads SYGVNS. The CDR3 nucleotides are TGTGCCAGCAGTGAAAAGACTAGCGGAGGGGAGCAGTACTTC. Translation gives CASSEKTSGGEQYF.

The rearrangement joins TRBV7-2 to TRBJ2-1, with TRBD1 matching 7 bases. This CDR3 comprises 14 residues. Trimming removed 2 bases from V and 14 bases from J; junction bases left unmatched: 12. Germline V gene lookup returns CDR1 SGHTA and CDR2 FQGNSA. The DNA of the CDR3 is TGTGCCAGCAGCTTAAATTCCAGACAGGGTAATAAGTTCTTC. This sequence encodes CASSLNSRQGNKFF.

The CDR3 loop reads CASSLVNGDTQYF. The DNA for the CDR3 is TGTGCCAGCAGCTTGGTCAACGGGGATACGCAGTATTTT. The chain links TRBV5-5 to TRBJ2-3; D gene unclear. Germline V gene sequence: CDR1 SGHKS, CDR2 YYEKEE (reference sequence). The CDR3 consists of 13 residues. The germline V and J ends were trimmed by 0 bases and 6 bases, with 8 bases remaining between them.

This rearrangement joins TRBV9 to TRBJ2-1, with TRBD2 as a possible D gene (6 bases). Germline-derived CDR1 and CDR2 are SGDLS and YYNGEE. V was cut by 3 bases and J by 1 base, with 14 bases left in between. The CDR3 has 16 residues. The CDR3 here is CASSAKAGKSYNEQFF. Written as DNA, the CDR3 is TGTGCCAGCAGCGCCAAAGCGGGTAAATCCTACAATGAGCAGTTCTTC.

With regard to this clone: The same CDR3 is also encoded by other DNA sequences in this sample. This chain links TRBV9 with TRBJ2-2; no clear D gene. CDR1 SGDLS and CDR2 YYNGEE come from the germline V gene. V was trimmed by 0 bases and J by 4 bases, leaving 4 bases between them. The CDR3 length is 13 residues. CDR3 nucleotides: TGTGCCAGCAGCGTAGGAGGCACCGGGGAGCTGTTTTTT. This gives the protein CASSVGGTGELFF.

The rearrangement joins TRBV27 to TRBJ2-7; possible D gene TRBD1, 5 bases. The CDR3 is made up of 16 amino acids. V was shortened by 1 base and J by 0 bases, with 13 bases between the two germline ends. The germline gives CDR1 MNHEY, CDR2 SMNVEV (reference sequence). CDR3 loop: CASSLYPPDSSYEQYF. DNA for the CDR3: TGTGCCAGCAGTTTATATCCGCCTGACAGCTCCTACGAGCAGTACTTC.

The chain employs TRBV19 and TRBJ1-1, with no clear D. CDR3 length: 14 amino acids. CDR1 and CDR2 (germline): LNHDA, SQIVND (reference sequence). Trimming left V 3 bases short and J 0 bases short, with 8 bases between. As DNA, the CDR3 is TGTGCCAGTAGTATGGTACAACTGAACACTGAAGCTTTCTTT. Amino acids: CASSMVQLNTEAFF.

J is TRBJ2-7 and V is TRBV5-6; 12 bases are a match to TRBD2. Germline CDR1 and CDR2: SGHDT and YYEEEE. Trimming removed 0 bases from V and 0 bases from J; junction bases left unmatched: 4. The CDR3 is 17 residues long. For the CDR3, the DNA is TGTGCCAGCAGCTTGGGACTAGCGGGAGAAGACTCCTACGAGCAGTACTTC. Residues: CASSLGLAGEDSYEQYF.

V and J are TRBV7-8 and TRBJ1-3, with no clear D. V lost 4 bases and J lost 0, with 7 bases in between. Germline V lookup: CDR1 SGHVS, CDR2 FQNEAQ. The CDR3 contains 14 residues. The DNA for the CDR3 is TGTGCCAGCAGCTCCCGGGGCTCTGGAAACACCATATATTTT. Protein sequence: CASSSRGSGNTIYF.

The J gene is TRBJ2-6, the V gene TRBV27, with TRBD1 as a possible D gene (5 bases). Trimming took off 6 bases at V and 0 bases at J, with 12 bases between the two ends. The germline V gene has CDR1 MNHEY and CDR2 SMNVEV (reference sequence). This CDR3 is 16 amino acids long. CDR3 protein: CASRISGSSGANVLTF. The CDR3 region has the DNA TGTGCCAGCAGGATTTCAGGGTCCTCTGGGGCCAACGTCCTGACTTTC. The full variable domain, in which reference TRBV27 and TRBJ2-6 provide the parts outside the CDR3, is EAQVTQNPRYLITVTGKKLTVTCSQNMNHEYMSWYRQDPGLGLRQIYYSMNVEVTDKGDVPEGYKVSRKEKRNFPLILESPSPNQTSLYFCASRISGSSGANVLTFGAGSRLTVL.

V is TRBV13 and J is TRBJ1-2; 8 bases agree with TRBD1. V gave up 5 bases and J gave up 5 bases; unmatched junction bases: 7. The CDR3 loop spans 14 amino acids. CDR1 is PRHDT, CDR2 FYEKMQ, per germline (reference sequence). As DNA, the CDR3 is TGTGCCAGCAGCACCGGGACAGGCTCATATGGCTACACCTTC. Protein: CASSTGTGSYGYTF.

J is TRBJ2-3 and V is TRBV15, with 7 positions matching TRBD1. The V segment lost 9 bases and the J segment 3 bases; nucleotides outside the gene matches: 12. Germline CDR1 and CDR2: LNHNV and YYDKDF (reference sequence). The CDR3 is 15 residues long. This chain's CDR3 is CATTQGTVGTDTQYF. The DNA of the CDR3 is TGTGCCACGACACAAGGGACAGTGGGTACAGATACGCAGTATTTT.

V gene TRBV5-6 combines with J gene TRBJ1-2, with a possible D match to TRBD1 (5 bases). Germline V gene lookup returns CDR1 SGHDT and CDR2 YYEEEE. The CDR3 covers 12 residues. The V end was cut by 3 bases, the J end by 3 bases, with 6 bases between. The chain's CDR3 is CASSSTDYGYTF. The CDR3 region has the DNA TGTGCCAGCAGCTCGACAGACTATGGCTACACCTTC.

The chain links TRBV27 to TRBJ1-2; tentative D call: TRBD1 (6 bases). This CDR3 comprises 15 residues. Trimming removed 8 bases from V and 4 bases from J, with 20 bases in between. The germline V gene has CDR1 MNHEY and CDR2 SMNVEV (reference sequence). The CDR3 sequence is CASALAPRGPYGYTF. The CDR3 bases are TGTGCCAGCGCTCTAGCCCCTCGGGGGCCCTATGGCTACACCTTC.

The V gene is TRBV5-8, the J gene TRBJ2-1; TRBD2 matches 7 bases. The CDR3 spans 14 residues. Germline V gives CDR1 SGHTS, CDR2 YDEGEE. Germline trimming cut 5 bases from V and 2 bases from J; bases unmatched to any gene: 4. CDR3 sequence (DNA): TGTGCCAGCAGAAGGACTAGAACCTACAATGAGCAGTTCTTC. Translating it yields CASRRTRTYNEQFF.

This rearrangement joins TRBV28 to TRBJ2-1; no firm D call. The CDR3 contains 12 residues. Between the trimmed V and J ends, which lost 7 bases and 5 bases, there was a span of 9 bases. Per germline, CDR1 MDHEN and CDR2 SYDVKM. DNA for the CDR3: TGTGCCAGCACTGGCGGAAACAATGAGCAGTTCTTC. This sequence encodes CASTGGNNEQFF.

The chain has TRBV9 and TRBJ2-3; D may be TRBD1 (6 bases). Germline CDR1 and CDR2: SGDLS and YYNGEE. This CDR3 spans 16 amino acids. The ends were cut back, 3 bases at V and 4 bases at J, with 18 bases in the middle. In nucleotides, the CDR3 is TGTGCCAGCAGCGCCGAAGGGGGTAATCGGGCAGATACGCAGTATTTT. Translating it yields CASSAEGGNRADTQYF.

The chain's CDR3 is CASSYRAMRYEQYF. Here the CDR3 DNA reads TGTGCCAGCAGTTATCGAGCTATGAGGTACGAGCAGTACTTC. The rearrangement joins TRBV27 to TRBJ2-7; D call uncertain. With 4 bases removed from V and 4 bases from J, the gap between germline ends came to 14 bases. The CDR3 runs 14 residues. Germline V gene sequence: CDR1 MNHEY, CDR2 SMNVEV (reference sequence).

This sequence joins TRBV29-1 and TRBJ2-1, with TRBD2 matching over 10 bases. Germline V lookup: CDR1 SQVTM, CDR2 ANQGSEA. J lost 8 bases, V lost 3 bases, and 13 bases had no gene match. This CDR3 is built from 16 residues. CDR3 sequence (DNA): TGCAGCGTTGAGGGAGCTAGCGGGAGTGTTAGGGATGAGCAGTTCTTC. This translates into CSVEGASGSVRDEQFF.

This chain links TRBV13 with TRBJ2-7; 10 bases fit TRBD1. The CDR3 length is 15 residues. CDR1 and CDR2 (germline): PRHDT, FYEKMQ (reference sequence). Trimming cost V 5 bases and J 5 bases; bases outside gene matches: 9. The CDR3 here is CASSGGQGRVNEQYF. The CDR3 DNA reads TGTGCCAGCAGCGGGGGACAGGGGAGGGTTAACGAGCAGTACTTC.

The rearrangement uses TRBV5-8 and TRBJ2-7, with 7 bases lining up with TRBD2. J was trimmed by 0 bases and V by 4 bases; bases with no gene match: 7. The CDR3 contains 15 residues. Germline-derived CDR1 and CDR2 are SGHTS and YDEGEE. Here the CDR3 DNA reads TGTGCCAGCAGCCCAGCGGGGCCGTTCTCCTACGAGCAGTACTTC. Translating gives CASSPAGPFSYEQYF. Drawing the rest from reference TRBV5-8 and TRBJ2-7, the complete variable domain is EAGVTQSPTHLIKTRGQQATLRCSPISGHTSVYWYQQALGLGLQFLLWYDEGEERNRGNFPPRFSGRQFPNYSSELNVNALELEDSALYLCASSPAGPFSYEQYFGPGTRLTVT.